The present entry profiles one T cell receptor (beta chain) with its context. The entry originates in a study of early T cells in non-severe SARS-CoV-2 infection. Overall study context: Sequencing was performed on bulk RNA from unsorted whole blood, leaving chains unpaired.

The CDR3 extends over 14 amino acids. Trimming shortened V by 8 bases and J by 2 bases, and 14 bases separated the two germline ends. Germline V lookup: CDR1 SEHNR, CDR2 FQNEAQ (reference sequence). Individual cDNA molecules were tagged with unique molecular identifiers, the study reported. TCRdb re-called the 5' RACE reads with MiXCR, one entry per CDR3 protein. The table shows around 94,000 distinct CDR3 sequences, with under 15% occurring only once. The sample was whole blood. This receptor was obtained from an adult who was a healthcare worker with PCR-confirmed SARS-CoV-2 infection or an uninfected control (not recorded which). The chain couples TRBV7-9 to TRBJ2-3; a possible D gene is TRBD1 (5 bases). The CDR3 region has the DNA TGTGCCAGCTGTCACAGGAATTACACAGATACGCAGTATTTT. It yields the protein CASCHRNYTDTQYF. Supplemented by reference TRBV7-9 and TRBJ2-3, the full variable domain reads DTGVSQNPRHKITKRGQNVTFRCDPISEHNRLYWYRQTLGQGPEFLTYFQNEAQLEKSRLLSDRFSAERPKGSFSTLEIQRTEQGDSAMYLCASCHRNYTDTQYFGPGTRLTVL.